Shown below are 23 T cell receptor beta chains from a single sample sequenced in a study of blood T cell repertoires in COVID-19. TCRdb's table, derived via immunoSEQ multiplex PCR, lists solely in-frame clones and lacks some. Of about 150,000 clones in the sample, approximately 80% are singletons; the top ten hold 5.2%. The sequencing input was PBMCs or T cells enriched from blood (not recorded which). All receptors derive from a man between 65 and 85 years old who had been exposed to COVID-19.

J is TRBJ1-1 and V is TRBV2, with 7 bases identical to TRBD1. The CDR3 loop spans 16 amino acids. Germline CDR1 reads SNHLY; CDR2 reads FYNNEI. After removal of 4 bases from V and 0 bases from J, the junction contained 8 bases not matched to a gene. In nucleotides, the CDR3 is TGTGCCAGCAGTGTCGGCAGGGGGTTCATGAACACTGAAGCTTTCTTT. Its protein is CASSVGRGFMNTEAFF.

The chain is built from TRBV3-1 (or the pseudogene TRBV3-2) and TRBJ2-2; 10 bases align to TRBD1. The CDR3 runs to 15 residues. The V segment lost 6 bases and the J segment 7 bases; nucleotides outside the gene matches: 8. Germline V lookup: CDR1 LGHDT, CDR2 YNNKEL (reference sequence). In DNA form, the CDR3 reads TGTGCCAGCAGGCCTGCGGGACAGGGGTTCGGGGAGCTGTTTTTT. This translates into CASRPAGQGFGELFF.

The chain employs TRBV6-2 or TRBV6-3 and TRBJ2-3; D may be TRBD1 (6 bases). V shed 0 bases and J shed 7 bases, with 8 bases lying between them. This CDR3 is built from 13 residues. Germline assignment: CDR1 MNHEY and CDR2 SVGEGT. CDR3 residues: CASSYSGANTQYF. The CDR3 DNA sequence: TGTGCCAGCAGTTACTCGGGGGCCAATACGCAGTATTTT.

The chain is built from TRBV4-3 and TRBJ2-5; 10 bases line up with TRBD2. V was pared by 4 bases and J by 1 base, with 3 bases of the junction left unmatched. Germline V gene lookup returns CDR1 LGHNA and CDR2 YSLEER. This CDR3 has 15 amino acids. CDR3 protein: CASSRRTSGQETQYF. In DNA, the CDR3 is TGCGCCAGCAGCCGACGGACTAGCGGCCAAGAGACCCAGTACTTC.

The chain employs TRBV15 and TRBJ1-6, with 7 bases aligning to TRBD1. J was trimmed by 10 bases and V by 0 bases; bases with no gene match: 6. Germline values: CDR1 LNHNV, CDR2 YYDKDF (reference sequence). The CDR3 extends over 15 amino acids. CDR3 sequence reads: CATSRDVKGASPLHF. CDR3 bases: TGTGCCACCAGCAGAGATGTGAAGGGGGCCTCACCCCTCCACTTT.

The V and J genes are TRBV3-1 (or the pseudogene TRBV3-2) and TRBJ1-1; no clear D. Trimming shortened V by 2 bases and J by 1 base, and 8 bases separated the two germline ends. This CDR3 is 14 amino acids long. The V gene's germline CDR1 is LGHDT and CDR2 YNNKEL (reference sequence). The CDR3 bases are TGTGCCAGCAGCCAAAATAGACAGAACACTGAAGCTTTCTTT. Translating gives CASSQNRQNTEAFF.

Written as DNA, the CDR3 is TGTGCCAGCAGCGCTTTAGGATGGCAGGGGGCGAGGTCCGGCTACACCTTC. Translated, it gives CASSALGWQGARSGYTF. The gene calls are TRBV9 and TRBJ1-2; 8 positions match TRBD1. The CDR3 contains 17 residues. CDR1 SGDLS and CDR2 YYNGEE come from the germline V gene. V dropped 3 bases and J dropped 8; count of bases not matched to a gene: 18.

The chain couples TRBV5-1 to TRBJ1-1, with a weak D call TRBD1 (6 bases). This CDR3 is 16 amino acids long. Trimming stripped 0 bases from V and 3 bases from J, with 15 bases between. Looked up from germline, CDR1 is SGHRS and CDR2 is YFSETQ. CDR3 sequence: CASSLAAYGGHTEAFF. CDR3 coding DNA: TGCGCCAGCAGCTTGGCCGCCTACGGGGGGCACACTGAAGCTTTCTTT.

The chain links TRBV4-1 to TRBJ1-1; maybe TRBD1 (5 bases). Trimming removed 3 bases at V and 6 bases at J, with 11 bases between. Looked up from germline, CDR1 is MGHRA and CDR2 is YSYEKL. The CDR3 loop spans 13 amino acids. The CDR3 sequence is CASSHKDSPEAFF. CDR3 coding DNA: TGCGCCAGCAGCCATAAAGACAGCCCTGAAGCTTTCTTT.

The chain links TRBV2 to TRBJ1-1; D unclear. Per the germline V gene, CDR1 is SNHLY and CDR2 is FYNNEI. The CDR3 has 14 amino acids. The V end lost 7 bases, the J end lost 1 base, and 13 bases lay between the germline ends. CDR3 DNA: TGTGCCAGCATGGAGGGCCTTAGGAACACTGAAGCTTTCTTT. This sequence encodes CASMEGLRNTEAFF.

The V gene is TRBV24-1, the J gene TRBJ2-6; 7 bases are shared with TRBD1. Trimming at V came to 3 bases and at J to 4 bases, leaving 2 bases not matched to a gene. Germline CDR1 and CDR2: KGHDR and SFDVKD. This CDR3 has 15 residues. DNA of the CDR3: TGTGCCACCAGTGATGACAGGGACGGGGCCAACGTCCTGACTTTC. Its protein product is CATSDDRDGANVLTF.

This chain links TRBV11-3 with TRBJ1-6; 11 positions match TRBD1. The J segment lost 2 bases and the V segment lost 2 bases, leaving 5 bases of the junction unmatched. Germline-derived CDR1 and CDR2 are SGHNT and YENEEA. This CDR3 spans 18 amino acids. The CDR3 protein is CASSLIRTGGTYNSPLHF. The CDR3 DNA is TGTGCCAGCAGCTTAATAAGGACAGGGGGCACCTATAATTCACCCCTCCACTTT.

This clone appeared a single time. The chain is built from TRBV15 and TRBJ2-3, with 13 bases identical to TRBD2. From germline, CDR1 is LNHNV and CDR2 YYDKDF (reference sequence). The V and J ends lost 4 bases and 2 bases, in that order; junction bases with no gene match: 9. The CDR3 length is 18 residues. The CDR3 sequence: CATSTSGLAGEHTDTQYF. DNA of the CDR3: TGTGCCACCAGCACCTCAGGACTAGCGGGAGAGCACACAGATACGCAGTATTTT.

The chain links TRBV27 to TRBJ2-1; the D gene is possibly TRBD1 (6 bases). The V gene lost 3 bases and the J gene lost 8 bases, with 11 bases spanning the gap. Germline CDR1 MNHEY, CDR2 SMNVEV (reference sequence). This CDR3 has 13 residues. CDR3 loop: CASSFQGWDEQFF. CDR3 in DNA: TGTGCCAGCAGTTTTCAGGGGTGGGATGAGCAGTTCTTC.

V and J are TRBV29-1 and TRBJ1-3; no clear D gene. Trimming pared 6 bases from V and 0 bases from J, leaving 15 bases between. The CDR3 is 15 amino acids. Per germline, CDR1 SQVTM and CDR2 ANQGSEA. CDR3 sequence: CSVQISGSSGNTIYF. The DNA for the CDR3 is TGCAGCGTGCAGATTAGCGGGAGCTCTGGAAACACCATATATTTT.

The rearrangement uses TRBV10-3 and TRBJ1-2, with a possible D match to TRBD1 (6 bases). V lost 5 bases, J lost 1 base, and 17 bases lay in between. Germline V gives CDR1 ENHRY, CDR2 SYGVKD. The CDR3 loop spans 16 amino acids. CDR3 nucleotide sequence: TGTGCCATCAGTCCCCAAGGGACACCTTTTAACTATGGCTACACCTTC. Amino acids: CAISPQGTPFNYGYTF.

A single count supports this clone. The rearrangement uses TRBV30 and TRBJ1-1, with TRBD1 identical over 8 bases. The CDR3 loop spans 14 amino acids. V was pared by 1 base and J by 4 bases, with 5 bases of the junction left unmatched. Germline assignment: CDR1 GTSNPN and CDR2 SVGIG (reference sequence). The CDR3 here is CAWSADREGTEAFF. Here the CDR3 DNA reads TGTGCCTGGAGTGCGGACAGGGAGGGCACTGAAGCTTTCTTT.

The chain joins TRBV30 to TRBJ1-1; TRBD1 agrees at 10 bases. Germline V lookup: CDR1 GTSNPN, CDR2 SVGIG (reference sequence). Trimming cost V 2 bases and J 5 bases; bases outside gene matches: 5. The CDR3 runs 14 residues. The CDR3 is CAWSPPDRGTEAFF. The CDR3 DNA follows: TGTGCCTGGAGTCCACCGGACAGGGGGACTGAAGCTTTCTTT.

The V and J genes are TRBV28 and TRBJ1-1; D gene ambiguous. The CDR3 spans 11 residues. Looked up from germline, CDR1 is MDHEN and CDR2 is SYDVKM. Deletions cut 5 bases from V and 9 bases from J, with 10 bases between. The CDR3 DNA follows: TGTGCCAGCAGTGCGCAGCGACAAGCTTTCTTT. This translates into CASSAQRQAFF.

V gene TRBV6-4 combines with J gene TRBJ2-3; D ambiguous. Trimming stripped 5 bases from V and 2 bases from J, with 5 bases between. The CDR3 has 12 amino acids. Germline V CDR1 and CDR2: MRHNA, SNTAGT. This CDR3 is CASSSLTDTQYF. The DNA of the CDR3 is TGTGCCAGCAGTTCTCTCACAGATACGCAGTATTTT.

The chain joins TRBV28 to TRBJ1-1, with 10 bases identical to TRBD1. CDR1 MDHEN and CDR2 SYDVKM come from the germline V gene. V shed 5 bases, J shed 10 bases, and the junction held 7 bases outside the gene matches. The CDR3 spans 13 residues. DNA for the CDR3: TGTGCCAGCAGTCGAGGACAGGGGGGGACAGCTTTCTTT. Amino acids: CASSRGQGGTAFF.

The chain carries TRBV5-8 and TRBJ2-1, with D possibly TRBD2 on 6 matching bases. The germline V gene encodes CDR1 SGHTS and CDR2 YDEGEE. This CDR3 is built from 14 residues. The ends were cut back, 5 bases at V and 7 bases at J, with 16 bases in the middle. The CDR3: CASSFAGTLNEQFF. In nucleotides, the CDR3 is TGTGCCAGCAGTTTCGCCGGGACTCTGAATGAGCAGTTCTTC.

This sequence joins TRBV6-5 and TRBJ2-1; 7 bases map to TRBD2. V was pared by 7 bases and J by 4 bases, with 4 bases of the junction left unmatched. From germline, CDR1 is MNHEY and CDR2 SVGAGI. There are 13 residues in the CDR3. The CDR3 region has the DNA TGTGCCAGCACCAAGCGGGGTTACAATGAGCAGTTCTTC. Amino acid sequence: CASTKRGYNEQFF.